The source of this T cell receptor beta chain is a study of human T cells and chemical hapten exposure. Across the whole study: TCR yields differed between samples (mainly from small differences in pooled library volume).

Each CDR3 protein gets one entry after TCRdb re-called the RACE reads with MiXCR. The sample shows approximately 370,000 distinct CDR3 sequences, about 5.4% of them seen only once. Trimming removed 5 bases from V and 3 bases from J, with 13 bases in between. Germline assignment: CDR1 SGHTA and CDR2 FQGTGA. The CDR3 has 15 amino acids. Time point in this sample: pre-sensitization, week 0. Specified treatment: therapeutic diphenylcyclopropenone sensitization with weekly scalp DPC. Every donor had alopecia and was 18 to 70 years old; all were suitable for DPC. The input for sequencing was whole blood, taken in connection with sensitization to the hapten diphenylcyclopropenone (DPC). The TCR originated in a woman younger than 30 with alopecia areata. Some clones in this sample may be carry-over from other donors' samples. This chain joins TRBV7-3 and TRBJ1-4; D ambiguous. The CDR3 sequence is CASSLDGSPNEKLFF. The CDR3 DNA is TGTGCCAGCAGCCTGGACGGTTCGCCTAATGAAAAACTGTTTTTT.